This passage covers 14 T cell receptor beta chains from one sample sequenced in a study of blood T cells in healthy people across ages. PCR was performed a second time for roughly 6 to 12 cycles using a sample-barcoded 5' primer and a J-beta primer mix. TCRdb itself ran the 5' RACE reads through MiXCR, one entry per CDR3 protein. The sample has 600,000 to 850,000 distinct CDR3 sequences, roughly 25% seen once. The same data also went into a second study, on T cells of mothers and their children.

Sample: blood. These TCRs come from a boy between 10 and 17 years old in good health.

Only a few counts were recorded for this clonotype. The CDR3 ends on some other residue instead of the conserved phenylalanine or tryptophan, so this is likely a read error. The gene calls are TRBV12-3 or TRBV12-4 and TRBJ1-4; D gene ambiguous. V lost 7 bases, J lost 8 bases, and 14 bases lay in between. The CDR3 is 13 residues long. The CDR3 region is CASKSPGNEKLFY. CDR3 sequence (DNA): TGTGCCAGCAAAAGCCCGGGGAACGAAAAACTGTTTTAT.

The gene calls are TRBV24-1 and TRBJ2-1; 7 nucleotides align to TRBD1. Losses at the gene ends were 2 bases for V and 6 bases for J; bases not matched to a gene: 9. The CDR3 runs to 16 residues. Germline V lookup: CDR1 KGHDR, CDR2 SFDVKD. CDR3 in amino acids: CATSDSVTGKSNEQFF. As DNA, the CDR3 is TGTGCCACCAGTGATTCAGTGACAGGGAAGAGCAATGAGCAGTTCTTC.

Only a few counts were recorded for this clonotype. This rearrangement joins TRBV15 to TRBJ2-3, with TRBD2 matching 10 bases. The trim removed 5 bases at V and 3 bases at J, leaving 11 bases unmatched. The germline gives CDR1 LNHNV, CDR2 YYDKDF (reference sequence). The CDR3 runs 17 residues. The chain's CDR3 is CATSGVLGLAVTDTQYF. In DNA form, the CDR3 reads TGTGCCACCAGCGGGGTTCTTGGACTAGCGGTTACAGATACGCAGTATTTT.

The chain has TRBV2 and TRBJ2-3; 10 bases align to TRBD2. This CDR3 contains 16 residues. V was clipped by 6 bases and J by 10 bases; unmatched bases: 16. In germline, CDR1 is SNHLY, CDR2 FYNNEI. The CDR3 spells CASRPMAGLAGVAQYF. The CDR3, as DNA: TGTGCCAGCAGACCCATGGCGGGGCTAGCGGGAGTGGCGCAGTATTTT.

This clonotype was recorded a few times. The CDR3 is CSVEGVLVGADTQYF. CDR3 nucleotide sequence: TGCAGCGTTGAAGGGGTTCTTGTAGGGGCAGATACGCAGTATTTT. This chain joins TRBV29-1 and TRBJ2-3, with D tentatively TRBD1 (5 bases). V shed 1 base and J shed 4 bases, with 15 bases lying between them. The CDR3 has 15 residues. CDR1 SQVTM and CDR2 ANQGSEA come from the germline V gene.

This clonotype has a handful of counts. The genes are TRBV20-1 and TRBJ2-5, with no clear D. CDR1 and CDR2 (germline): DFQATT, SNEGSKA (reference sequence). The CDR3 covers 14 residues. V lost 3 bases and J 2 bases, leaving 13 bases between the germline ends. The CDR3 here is CSASSSWSQETQYF. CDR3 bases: TGCAGTGCTAGTTCCAGCTGGAGTCAAGAGACCCAGTACTTC.

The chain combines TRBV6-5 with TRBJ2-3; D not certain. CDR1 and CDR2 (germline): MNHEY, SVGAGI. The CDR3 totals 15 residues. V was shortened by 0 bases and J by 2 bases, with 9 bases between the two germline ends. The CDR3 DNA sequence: TGTGCCAGCAGTTACTCGGCCAGCAACACAGATACGCAGTATTTT. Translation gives CASSYSASNTDTQYF.

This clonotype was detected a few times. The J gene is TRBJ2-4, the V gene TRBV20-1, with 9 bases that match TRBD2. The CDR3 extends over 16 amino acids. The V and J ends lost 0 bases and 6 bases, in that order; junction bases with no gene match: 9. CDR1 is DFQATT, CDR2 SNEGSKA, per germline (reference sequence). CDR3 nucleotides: TGCAGTGCTAGAGAGGGTGCGGGAGGGCCGCGAAACATTCAGTACTTC. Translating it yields CSAREGAGGPRNIQYF.

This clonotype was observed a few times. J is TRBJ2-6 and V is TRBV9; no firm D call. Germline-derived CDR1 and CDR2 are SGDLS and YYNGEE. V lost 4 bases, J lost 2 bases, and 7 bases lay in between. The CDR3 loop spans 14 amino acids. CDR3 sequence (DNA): TGTGCCAGCAGCCCGGATACTGGGGCCAACGTCCTGACTTTC. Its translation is CASSPDTGANVLTF.

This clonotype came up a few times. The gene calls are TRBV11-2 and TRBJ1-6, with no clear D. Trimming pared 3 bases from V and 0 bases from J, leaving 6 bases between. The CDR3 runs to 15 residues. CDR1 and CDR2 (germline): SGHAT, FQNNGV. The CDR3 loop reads CASSFGGSYNSPLHF. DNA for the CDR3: TGTGCCAGCAGCTTTGGTGGCTCCTATAATTCACCCCTCCACTTT.

The CDR3 DNA sequence: TGCGCCAGCAGCTGGGCCGGTGGGGGCGGTATCTACGAGCAGTACTTC. Amino acids: CASSWAGGGGIYEQYF. This sequence joins TRBV5-1 and TRBJ2-7, with a weak D call TRBD1 (6 bases). The ends were cut back, 3 bases at V and 3 bases at J, with 19 bases in the middle. Germline CDR1 and CDR2: SGHRS and YFSETQ. The CDR3 extends over 16 amino acids. The full variable domain, with the rest looked up from reference TRBV5-1 and TRBJ2-7, is KAGVTQTPRYLIKTRGQQVTLSCSPISGHRSVSWYQQTPGQGLQFLFEYFSETQRNKGNFPGRFSGRQFSNSRSEMNVSTLELGDSALYLCASSWAGGGGIYEQYFGPGTRLTVT.

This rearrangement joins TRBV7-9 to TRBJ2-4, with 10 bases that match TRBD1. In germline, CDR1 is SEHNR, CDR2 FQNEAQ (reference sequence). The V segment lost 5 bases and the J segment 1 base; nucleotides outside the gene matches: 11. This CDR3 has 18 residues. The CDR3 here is CASSSRTGGSSAKNIQYF. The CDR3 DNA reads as TGTGCCAGCAGCAGCCGGACAGGGGGGTCTTCTGCCAAAAACATTCAGTACTTC.

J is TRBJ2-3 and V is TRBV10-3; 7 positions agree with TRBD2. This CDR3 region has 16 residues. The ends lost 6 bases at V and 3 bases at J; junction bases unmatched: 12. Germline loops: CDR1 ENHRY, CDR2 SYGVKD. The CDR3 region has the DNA TGTGCCATCAGATTGAGTGGCGGGAGAGGGACAGATACGCAGTATTTT. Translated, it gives CAIRLSGGRGTDTQYF.

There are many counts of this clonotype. This CDR3 is CAGGDSNSPLHF. DNA for the CDR3: TGTGCCGGGGGGGACAGCAATTCACCCCTCCACTTT. This chain joins TRBV12-3 or TRBV12-4 and TRBJ1-6, with TRBD1 identical over 7 bases. V was pared by 11 bases and J by 7 bases, with 5 bases of the junction left unmatched. CDR3 length equals 12 residues.